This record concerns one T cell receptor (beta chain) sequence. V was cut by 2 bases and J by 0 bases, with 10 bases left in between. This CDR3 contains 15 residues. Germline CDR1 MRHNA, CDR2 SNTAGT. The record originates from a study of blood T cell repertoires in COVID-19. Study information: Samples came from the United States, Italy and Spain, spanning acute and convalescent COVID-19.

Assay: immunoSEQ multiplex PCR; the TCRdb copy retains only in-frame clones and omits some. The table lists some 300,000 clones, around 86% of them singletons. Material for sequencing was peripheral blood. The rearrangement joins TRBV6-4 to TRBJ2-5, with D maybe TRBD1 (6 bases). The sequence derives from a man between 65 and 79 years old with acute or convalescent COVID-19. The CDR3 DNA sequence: TGTGCCAGCAGTGACGGACAGTGGCACCAAGAGACCCAGTACTTC. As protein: CASSDGQWHQETQYF.